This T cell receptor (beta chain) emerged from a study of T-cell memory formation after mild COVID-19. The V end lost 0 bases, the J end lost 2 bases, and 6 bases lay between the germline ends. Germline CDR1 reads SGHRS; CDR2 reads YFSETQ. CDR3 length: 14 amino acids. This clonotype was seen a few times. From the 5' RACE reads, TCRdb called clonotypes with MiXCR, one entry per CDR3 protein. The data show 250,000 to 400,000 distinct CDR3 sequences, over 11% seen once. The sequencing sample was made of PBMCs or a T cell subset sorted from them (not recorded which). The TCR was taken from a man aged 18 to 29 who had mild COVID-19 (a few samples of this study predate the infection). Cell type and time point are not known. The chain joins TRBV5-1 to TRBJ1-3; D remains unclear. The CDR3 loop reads CASSLGSAGNTIYF. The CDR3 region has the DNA TGCGCCAGCAGCTTGGGTAGTGCTGGAAACACCATATATTTT.